Presented here are 28 T cell receptor beta chains from one specimen sequenced in a study of T cells in Graves' hyperthyroidism and ophthalmopathy. Amplified regions were TCR beta CDR3 sequences from RNA transcripts. The study used the HTBI primer set for a first-round RT-PCR of the TCR CDR3. MiXCR was run by TCRdb on the multiplex PCR reads, yielding one entry per CDR3 protein. The sample shows approximately 95,000 distinct CDR3 sequences, around 37% of them seen only once. Input material: peripheral blood or thyroid tissue (not recorded which). The source is a woman younger than 45 with Graves' hyperthyroidism.

This clonotype was recorded at least ten times. The V and J genes are TRBV5-1 and TRBJ1-4; TRBD1 matches at 8 bases. The CDR3 covers 15 residues. J gave up 6 bases and V 5 bases, and 9 bases lay outside the gene matches. Germline CDR1 SGHRS, CDR2 YFSETQ. Here the CDR3 DNA reads TGCGCCAGCAGAAACCGACAGGGGCCGTATGAAAAACTGTTTTTT. Residues: CASRNRQGPYEKLFF.

This clonotype was counted many times. The chain employs TRBV30 and TRBJ1-6, with no clear D. The V end lost 4 bases, the J end lost 6 bases, and 16 bases lay between the germline ends. CDR3 length equals 15 residues. Germline assignment: CDR1 GTSNPN and CDR2 SVGIG (reference sequence). The CDR3 protein is CAWIMKATRNSPLHF. CDR3 DNA sequence: TGTGCCTGGATCATGAAAGCGACCCGTAATTCACCCCTCCACTTT.

On this clonotype itself: A much larger clone lies one base from this, so it may be a read error. The chain recombines TRBV7-6 with TRBJ2-7; the D call may be TRBD1 or TRBD2 (5 bases each). Trimming took 4 bases from V and 9 from J, leaving 10 bases between them. CDR3 length: 11 residues. Per the germline V gene, CDR1 is SGHVS and CDR2 is FNYEAQ. The DNA for the CDR3 is TGTGCCAGCAGCTCTAGGGACGGGCAGTACTTC. It is translated as CASSSRDGQYF.

This rearrangement joins TRBV7-9 to TRBJ2-5, with unresolved D. The V end was cut by 4 bases, the J end by 4 bases, with 13 bases between. The CDR3 sequence is 14 residues long. CDR1 is SEHNR and CDR2 is FQNEAQ in the germline V gene (reference sequence). In nucleotides, the CDR3 is TGTGCCAGCAGCTCCTACAAGGTTGGAGAGACCCAGTACTTC. Its protein product is CASSSYKVGETQYF.

This clonotype was counted ten times or more. The chain links TRBV27 to TRBJ2-5, with D unclear. The CDR3 has 13 amino acids. V lost 6 bases and J lost 0, with 8 bases in between. Germline CDR1 and CDR2: MNHEY and SMNVEV (reference sequence). The CDR3 protein is CASRPAYQETQYF. CDR3 DNA: TGTGCCAGCAGGCCAGCGTACCAAGAGACCCAGTACTTC.

This clonotype was seen ten or more times. The chain combines TRBV4-1 with TRBJ1-1; 9 nucleotides align to TRBD1. The CDR3 totals 13 residues. Unmatched junction bases numbered 4, after V lost 1 base and J lost 10 bases. The germline CDR1 and CDR2 sequences are MGHRA and YSYEKL. CDR3: CASSQAPDRGAFF. The CDR3 nucleotides read TGCGCCAGCAGCCAAGCCCCGGACAGGGGAGCTTTCTTT.

In its sample, this clonotype was seen many times. The rearrangement links TRBV9 to TRBJ2-2, with D perhaps matching TRBD2 (7 bases). Germline values: CDR1 SGDLS, CDR2 YYNGEE. With 4 bases removed from V and 3 bases from J, the gap between germline ends came to 13 bases. The CDR3 has 15 amino acids. This CDR3 is CASSQGGGDTGELFF. The DNA for the CDR3 is TGTGCCAGCAGCCAAGGGGGGGGAGACACCGGGGAGCTGTTTTTT.

The gene calls are TRBV7-8 and TRBJ1-2; 8 positions match TRBD1. The V segment lost 6 bases and the J segment 13 bases; nucleotides outside the gene matches: 13. The germline V gene encodes CDR1 SGHVS and CDR2 FQNEAQ. The CDR3 runs 13 residues. The CDR3 is CASSQDRGLTITF. The CDR3 nucleotides are TGTGCCAGCAGTCAAGACAGGGGCCTCACTATCACCTTC. Together with reference TRBV7-8 and TRBJ1-2, the CDR3 gives the full variable domain: GAGVSQSPRYKVAKRGQDVALRCDPISGHVSLFWYQQALGQGPEFLTYFQNEAQLDKSGLPSDRFFAERPEGSVSTLKIQRTQQEDSAVYLCASSQDRGLTITFGSGTRLTVV.

The chain combines TRBV10-2 with TRBJ2-5, with 11 bases that match TRBD2. The CDR3 is 15 residues long. The germline gives CDR1 WSHSY, CDR2 SAAADI. V gave up 2 bases and J gave up 2 bases; unmatched junction bases: 1. The CDR3: CASSETSGSQETQYF. Here the CDR3 DNA reads TGCGCCAGCAGTGAGACTAGCGGGAGTCAAGAGACCCAGTACTTC.

In its sample, this clonotype was seen many times. This chain's CDR3 is CASSGTVPNQPQHF. The CDR3, as DNA: TGCGCCAGCAGCGGGACGGTCCCCAATCAGCCCCAGCATTTT. The J gene is TRBJ1-5, the V gene TRBV5-1; a weak D match, TRBD1 (5 bases). Germline V lookup: CDR1 SGHRS, CDR2 YFSETQ. V was cut by 4 bases and J by 3 bases, with 11 bases left in between. The CDR3 contains 14 residues.

The V gene is TRBV7-7, the J gene TRBJ2-5; no definite D call. Trimming pared 5 bases from V and 4 bases from J, leaving 17 bases between. Germline CDR1 SSHAT, CDR2 FNYEAQ (reference sequence). This CDR3 comprises 15 residues. CDR3 sequence reads: CASSPLLGKIETQYF. CDR3 sequence (DNA): TGTGCCAGCAGCCCTCTCCTAGGGAAAATAGAGACCCAGTACTTC.

The CDR3 DNA sequence: TGTGCCAGCTCACCATTTAGCGGGACTCCCTCTGGGGCCAACGTCCTGACTTTC. Amino acid sequence: CASSPFSGTPSGANVLTF. The chain carries TRBV18 and TRBJ2-6; 8 bases fit TRBD2. Germline V gives CDR1 KGHSH, CDR2 LQKENI. The CDR3 loop spans 18 amino acids. After removal of 2 bases from V and 0 bases from J, the junction contained 6 bases not matched to a gene.

This clonotype appeared a few times. One base away lies a much larger clone, so this may be a sequencing read error. The CDR3 does not close with the conserved phenylalanine or tryptophan, likely indicating a read error. This sequence joins TRBV7-3 and TRBJ1-1; 9 bases line up with TRBD1. The CDR3 runs 14 residues. V lost 4 bases to trimming and J lost 4 bases; unmatched junction nucleotides: 4. Germline V gene lookup returns CDR1 SGHTA and CDR2 FQGTGA. CDR3: CASSSDRGGTEAFS. DNA of the CDR3: TGTGCCAGCAGCTCGGACAGGGGCGGCACTGAAGCTTTCTCT.

This clonotype was counted at least ten times. J is TRBJ2-7 and V is TRBV20-1; TRBD2 might be the D (5 bases). Per germline, CDR1 DFQATT and CDR2 SNEGSKA (reference sequence). Trimming took 4 bases from V and 2 from J, leaving 12 bases between them. The CDR3 loop spans 13 amino acids. The CDR3 sequence is CSAIPGITYEQYF. DNA of the CDR3: TGCAGTGCTATCCCCGGGATAACCTACGAGCAGTACTTC.

This chain joins TRBV12-3 or TRBV12-4 and TRBJ1-2; 10 bases are shared with TRBD1. The CDR3 length is 16 residues. The V and J ends lost 2 bases and 3 bases, in that order; junction bases with no gene match: 6. DNA of the CDR3: TGTGCCAGCAGTTTAAGAGACAGGGGGCATTACTATGGCTACACCTTC. Protein sequence: CASSLRDRGHYYGYTF.

There are many counts of this clonotype. The J gene is TRBJ1-3, the V gene TRBV30, with D hard to call. Germline V gives CDR1 GTSNPN, CDR2 SVGIG (reference sequence). V lost 3 bases and J 4 bases, leaving 13 bases between the germline ends. CDR3 length: 14 amino acids. The CDR3 DNA reads TGTGCCTGGAGCGCACAGATTACCGGAAACACCATATATTTT. This sequence encodes CAWSAQITGNTIYF.

This clonotype appeared many times. V usage is TRBV7-6 and J usage is TRBJ2-5, with 10 bases aligning to TRBD1. The CDR3 contains 18 residues. CDR1 is SGHVS, CDR2 FNYEAQ, per germline. J lost 5 bases, V lost 4 bases, and 16 bases had no gene match. The CDR3 sequence is CASSSGQGMNRSGETQYF. The CDR3 nucleotides are TGTGCCAGCAGCTCGGGACAGGGGATGAATCGGAGTGGGGAGACCCAGTACTTC.

The chain links TRBV7-2 to TRBJ2-2; TRBD2 matches 12 bases. Germline assignment: CDR1 SGHTA and CDR2 FQGNSA. The CDR3 contains 16 residues. After removal of 3 bases from V and 7 bases from J, the junction contained 6 bases not matched to a gene. The chain's CDR3 is CASSFSSGRAGGELFF. In DNA, the CDR3 is TGTGCCAGCAGCTTCTCTAGCGGGAGGGCCGGCGGGGAGCTGTTTTTT.

The V and J genes are TRBV7-9 and TRBJ1-5, with a tentative D call TRBD1 (6 bases). V gave up 5 bases and J gave up 7 bases, with 18 bases separating them. This CDR3 has 15 residues. Germline CDR1 is SEHNR and CDR2 is FQNEAQ (reference sequence). The CDR3 loop is CASSQAQGREQPQHF. The CDR3 bases are TGTGCCAGCAGCCAGGCACAGGGACGGGAGCAGCCCCAGCATTTT.

Note on this clonotype: Sequence at one end of the junction differs from germline and may be a read error. The chain couples TRBV7-3 to TRBJ2-7; D is possibly TRBD2 (5 bases). This CDR3 comprises 14 residues. Looked up from germline, CDR1 is SGHTA and CDR2 is FQGTGA. The CDR3 bases are TGTGCCAACAGCTTTCTTTCTGCCTGGAGGGAGCAGTACTTC. It yields the protein CANSFLSAWREQYF.

The J gene is TRBJ2-2, the V gene TRBV6-1; D call uncertain. V was cut by 11 bases and J by 8 bases, with 12 bases left in between. In germline, CDR1 is MNHNS, CDR2 SASEGT. The CDR3 spans 11 residues. CDR3 coding DNA: TGTGCCGCACAGATAACAGGGGAGCTGTTTTTT. Its translation: CAAQITGELFF.

The V gene is TRBV6-2 or TRBV6-3, the J gene TRBJ2-3; D is perhaps TRBD2 (5 bases). This CDR3 contains 17 residues. Deletions cut 2 bases from V and 0 bases from J, with 15 bases between. From germline, CDR1 is MNHEY and CDR2 SVGEGT. The CDR3 DNA reads TGTGCCAGCAGTTACCAGCGAGGGCCGACTAGCACAGATACGCAGTATTTT. Amino acid sequence: CASSYQRGPTSTDTQYF.

This clonotype was counted only a few times. The chain joins TRBV20-1 to TRBJ2-3, with 10 bases fitting TRBD1. CDR3 length: 15 amino acids. Trimming took 2 bases from V and 6 from J; bases not matched to a gene: 8. Germline V lookup: CDR1 DFQATT, CDR2 SNEGSKA (reference sequence). The CDR3 DNA reads as TGCAGTGCTAGAAGTGGGACAGGGGTAACTGATACGCAGTATTTT. Translation gives CSARSGTGVTDTQYF.

This clonotype was seen repeatedly, ten times or more. The rearrangement uses TRBV28 and TRBJ1-2; a weak D match, TRBD1 (6 bases). The CDR3 loop spans 14 amino acids. CDR1 is MDHEN, CDR2 SYDVKM, per germline. Trimming removed 5 bases at V and 4 bases at J, with 14 bases between. CDR3 sequence reads: CASSKLGATYGYTF. The CDR3 nucleotides are TGTGCCAGCAGTAAACTGGGGGCCACCTATGGCTACACCTTC.

On this clonotype itself: This may arise from a read error, as a much more abundant clone is one base away. This chain links TRBV7-9 with TRBJ1-4; D perhaps matches TRBD1 (5 bases). CDR3 size: 16 residues. Germline CDR1 and CDR2: SEHNR and FQNEAQ (reference sequence). This chain's CDR3 is CASSSGQGRLNEKPFF. CDR3 bases: TGTGCCAGCAGTTCCGGGCAGGGCCGCCTTAATGAAAAACCGTTTTTT.

Ten or more counts support this clonotype. The chain has TRBV24-1 and TRBJ1-2, with TRBD1 identical over 7 bases. CDR3 length equals 14 residues. The trim removed 4 bases at V and 4 bases at J, leaving 5 bases unmatched. Looked up from germline, CDR1 is KGHDR and CDR2 is SFDVKD. The CDR3 is CATSDPRGGYGYTF. The CDR3 region has the DNA TGTGCCACCAGTGACCCCAGGGGGGGCTATGGCTACACCTTC.

J is TRBJ1-2 and V is TRBV7-2, with D tentatively TRBD1 (5 bases). Looked up from germline, CDR1 is SGHTA and CDR2 is FQGNSA. CDR3 length equals 13 residues. V was clipped by 1 base and J by 6 bases, with 9 bases between them. CDR3 loop: CASSLVSRDGYTF. The CDR3, as DNA: TGTGCCAGCAGCTTAGTCTCCAGGGATGGCTACACCTTC.

This clonotype was counted many times. J is TRBJ2-2 and V is TRBV19; D ambiguous. V shed 3 bases and J shed 4 bases, with 6 bases lying between them. The CDR3 has 13 amino acids. Germline V lookup: CDR1 LNHDA, CDR2 SQIVND (reference sequence). The CDR3 reads CASSMMPTGELFF. The CDR3 DNA reads TGTGCCAGTAGTATGATGCCCACCGGGGAGCTGTTTTTT.